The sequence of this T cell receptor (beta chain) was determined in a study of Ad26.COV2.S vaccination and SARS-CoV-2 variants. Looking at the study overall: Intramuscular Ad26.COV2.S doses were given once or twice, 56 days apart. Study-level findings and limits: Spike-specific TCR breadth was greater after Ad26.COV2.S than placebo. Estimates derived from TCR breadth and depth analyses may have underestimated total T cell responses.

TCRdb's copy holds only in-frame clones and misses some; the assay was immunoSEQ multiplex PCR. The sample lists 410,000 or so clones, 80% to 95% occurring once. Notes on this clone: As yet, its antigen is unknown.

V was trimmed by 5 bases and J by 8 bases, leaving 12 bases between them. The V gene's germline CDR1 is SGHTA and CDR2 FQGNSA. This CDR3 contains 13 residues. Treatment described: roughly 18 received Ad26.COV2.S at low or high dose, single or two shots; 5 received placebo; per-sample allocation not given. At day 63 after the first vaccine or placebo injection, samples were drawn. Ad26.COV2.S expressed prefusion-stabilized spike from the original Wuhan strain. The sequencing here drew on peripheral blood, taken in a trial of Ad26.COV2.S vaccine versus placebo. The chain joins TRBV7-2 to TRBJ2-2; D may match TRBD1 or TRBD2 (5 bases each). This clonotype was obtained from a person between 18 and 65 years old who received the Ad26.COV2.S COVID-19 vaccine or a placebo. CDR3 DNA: TGTGCCAGCAGCGTCGGGACCCCAGGGGAGCTGTTTTTT. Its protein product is CASSVGTPGELFF.